The subject of this entry is one TCR beta chain. As yet, its antigen is unknown. This specimen belongs to a study of pediatric ulcerative colitis. At the level of the study: Ulcerative colitis patients had pancolitis or left-sided colitis, with confirming histology.

Study conclusions and caveats: A couple of rectal CDR3 clonotypes occurred in all ulcerative colitis patients. Blood-rectal clonal overlap within each person was significantly higher in ulcerative colitis patients than controls. Repertoires came from total lymphocyte DNA, not specific subsets.

Some clones are missing from TCRdb's copy, which holds only in-frame ones; the method was immunoSEQ multiplex PCR. The data hold about 14,000 clones, with 85% to 90% observed a single time. Germline-derived CDR1 and CDR2 are LNHDA and SQIVND (reference sequence). The CDR3 contains 16 residues. Germline trimming cut 10 bases from V and 5 bases from J; bases unmatched to any gene: 17. This TCR derives from a boy aged 5-17 years with moderate ulcerative colitis. The chain couples TRBV19 to TRBJ2-3; TRBD2 aligns across 8 bases. Sequenced sample: blood. The CDR3 region is CATYSGVAGLGDTQYF. The CDR3 DNA sequence: TGTGCCACCTATTCTGGCGTAGCGGGACTTGGAGATACGCAGTATTTT.